The rows below give T cell receptor beta chains drawn from one sample of a study of T cell repertoires in cytomegalovirus infection. TCRdb analysed the reads with MiXCR anew, one entry per CDR3 protein. The table lists around 750,000 distinct CDR3 sequences, less than 35% of them singletons, with 9.5% to 15% in the top ten. No cognate antigen is known for these TCRs. The sequenced sample was cultured CD8+ T cells from PBMCs, obtained from culture after CMV antigen stimulation. The source is a human donor in good health (CMV status not recorded). Some clones in this sample may be carry-over from other donors' samples. Each CDR3 is given with its conserved first and last residue. D genes are given only for firm matches. Some rows have no size entry. The others give once, few or many, or a class for an expanded clone.

clone size	V gene	J gene	D gene	CDR3 length	CDR3 protein	CDR3 DNA
NA	TRBV19	TRBJ2-4	NA	10	CASSGEIQYF	TGTGCCAGTAGTGGCGAGATTCAGTACTTC
NA	TRBV15	TRBJ2-2	TRBD2	15	CATRASGGDTGELFF	TGTGCCACTAGGGCTAGCGGGGGGGACACCGGGGAGCTGTTTTTT
NA	TRBV7-9	TRBJ1-1	NA	14	CASSSPSGPGEAFF	TGTGCCAGCAGCTCCCCGTCAGGACCCGGGGAAGCTTTCTTT
NA	TRBV12-3/TRBV12-4	TRBJ2-5	NA	15	CASSLSGSRSETQYF	TGTGCCAGCAGTTTATCCGGGAGCCGTTCAGAGACCCAGTACTTC
many	TRBV12-3/TRBV12-4	TRBJ1-2	NA	13	CASSTGPNYGYTF	TGTGCCAGCAGTACGGGGCCTAACTATGGCTACACCTTC
NA	TRBV20-1	TRBJ2-1	TRBD1	20	CSARASGTVAPPRSYNEQFF	TGCAGTGCTAGAGCTTCCGGGACAGTCGCCCCTCCGAGGTCCTACAATGAGCAGTTCTTC
few	TRBV6-2/TRBV6-3	TRBJ2-1	NA	16	CASSTLLGADYNEQFF	TGTGCCAGCAGTACTCTGCTGGGGGCAGACTACAATGAGCAGTTCTTC
few	TRBV9	TRBJ1-1	TRBD1	17	CASSGGGDRPPNTEAFF	TGTGCCAGCAGCGGGGGGGGGGACAGACCCCCGAACACTGAAGCTTTCTTT
NA	TRBV7-1	TRBJ2-7	NA	13	CASSSDRTYEQYF	TGTGCCAGCAGCTCCGACAGGACCTACGAGCAGTACTTC
many	TRBV7-6	TRBJ2-7	NA	15	CASSSDLNPQYEQYF	TGTGCCAGCAGCTCGGACTTAAATCCCCAGTACGAGCAGTACTTC
NA	TRBV7-3	TRBJ2-3	NA	15	CASSLTASRTDTQYF	TGTGCCAGCAGCTTAACTGCGAGCCGCACAGATACGCAGTATTTT
many	TRBV7-9	TRBJ1-1	NA	12	CASSSDSTEAFF	TGTGCCAGCAGCTCCGACAGCACTGAAGCTTTCTTT
few	TRBV6-6	TRBJ2-5	NA	16	CASSYSMVGRQETQYF	TGTGCCAGCAGTTACTCGATGGTAGGAAGGCAAGAGACCCAGTACTTC
NA	TRBV2	TRBJ1-6	NA	11	CASTGNSPLHF	TGTGCCAGCACGGGAAATTCACCCCTCCACTTT
many	TRBV27	TRBJ1-2	NA	14	CASSLSGVGYGYTF	TGTGCCAGCAGTTTATCAGGGGTGGGCTATGGCTACACCTTC
NA	TRBV12-5	TRBJ1-1	NA	12	CASGFPGAEAFF	TGTGCTAGTGGGTTTCCGGGAGCTGAAGCTTTCTTT
NA	TRBV6-2/TRBV6-3	TRBJ1-2	TRBD1	20	CASSLDLTGQDSLPNYGYTF	TGTGCCAGCAGCCTCGACTTGACGGGACAGGATTCGTTACCAAACTATGGCTACACCTTC
few	TRBV10-3	TRBJ2-1	TRBD1	16	CAISNSGTGYYNEQFF	TGTGCCATCAGTAATTCCGGGACAGGTTACTACAATGAGCAGTTCTTC
many	TRBV7-6	TRBJ2-7	NA	14	CASKRETVAGEQYF	TGTGCCAGCAAACGGGAAACAGTCGCCGGAGAGCAGTACTTC
NA	TRBV7-9	TRBJ2-7	NA	13	CASSLEGRYEQYF	TGTGCCAGCAGCTTAGAGGGTAGATACGAGCAGTACTTC
few	TRBV27	TRBJ2-2	NA	15	CASSSLAGTTGELFF	TGTGCCAGCAGTTCCTTGGCAGGAACGACCGGGGAGCTGTTTTTT
few	TRBV7-2	TRBJ2-3	TRBD2	15	CASSLAGGVSDTQYF	TGTGCCAGCAGCTTAGCGGGGGGGGTGTCAGATACGCAGTATTTT
NA	TRBV6-1	TRBJ1-1	NA	12	CASRTDSTEAFF	TGTGCCAGCAGGACGGACAGCACTGAAGCTTTCTTT
NA	TRBV6-1	TRBJ2-1	NA	16	CASSEWGGSSYNEQFF	TGTGCCAGCAGTGAATGGGGGGGCAGCTCCTACAATGAGCAGTTCTTC
many	TRBV7-2	TRBJ1-5	NA	15	CASSFSTGPHQPQHF	TGTGCCAGCAGCTTCTCCACAGGGCCCCATCAGCCCCAGCATTTT
NA	TRBV2	TRBJ2-1	NA	14	CASTDYRELNEQFF	TGTGCCAGCACTGACTACAGGGAGCTCAATGAGCAGTTCTTC
NA	TRBV5-1	TRBJ2-1	TRBD1	17	CASSLGPDREPYNEQFF	TGCGCCAGCAGCTTGGGCCCGGACAGGGAGCCCTACAATGAGCAGTTCTTC
NA	TRBV27	TRBJ2-1	TRBD2	13	CASSETSHNEQFF	TGTGCCAGCAGTGAGACTAGCCACAATGAGCAGTTCTTC
NA	TRBV27	TRBJ2-1	NA	16	CASSPPSVLTVNEQFF	TGTGCCAGCAGTCCCCCAAGCGTGCTAACCGTCAATGAGCAGTTCTTC
NA	TRBV7-6	TRBJ2-3	NA	15	CASRGHRQYTDTQYF	TGTGCCAGCAGAGGACACCGGCAATACACAGATACGCAGTATTTT
NA	TRBV7-6	TRBJ1-1	TRBD1	14	CASSPGTGGRQAFF	TGTGCCAGCAGCCCTGGGACAGGGGGCAGGCAAGCTTTCTTT
few	TRBV12-3/TRBV12-4	TRBJ2-1	NA	15	CASSLWGEDYNEQFF	TGTGCCAGCAGTTTGTGGGGGGAGGACTACAATGAGCAGTTCTTC
many	TRBV7-2	TRBJ2-1	NA	13	CASSPLFAPEQFF	TGTGCCAGCAGCCCACTCTTCGCTCCTGAGCAGTTCTTC
once	TRBV7-8	TRBJ2-5	NA	15	CASSPRWGKKETQYF	TGTGCCAGCAGCCCCCGATGGGGGAAAAAAGAGACCCAGTACTTC
NA	TRBV19	TRBJ2-1	TRBD2	14	CASKASGGANEQFF	TGTGCCAGTAAGGCAAGCGGGGGGGCCAATGAGCAGTTCTTC
NA	TRBV2	TRBJ2-3	NA	15	CASFPGGSSTDTQYF	TGTGCCAGCTTCCCAGGGGGGTCCTCCACAGATACGCAGTATTTT
medium-sized	TRBV6-5	TRBJ1-2	TRBD1	15	CASSYKGQDIYGYTF	TGTGCCAGCAGTTATAAGGGACAGGATATCTATGGCTACACCTTC
few	TRBV19	TRBJ1-6	NA	15	CASSTEQGRNSPLHF	TGTGCCAGTAGTACCGAGCAGGGGCGGAATTCACCCCTCCACTTT
few	TRBV2	TRBJ2-1	TRBD2	17	CASSESRGRSPNNEQFF	TGTGCCAGCAGCGAATCCCGCGGGAGGTCCCCGAACAATGAGCAGTTCTTC
many	TRBV7-2	TRBJ2-4	TRBD1	16	CASSLYGVGQGNIQYF	TGTGCCAGCAGCTTATACGGGGTTGGACAGGGGAACATTCAGTACTTC
NA	TRBV9	TRBJ2-5	NA	15	CASSVAGTNQETQYF	TGTGCCAGCAGCGTAGCGGGTACAAACCAAGAGACCCAGTACTTC
many	TRBV7-6	TRBJ2-7	NA	14	CASSPKPGSYEQYF	TGTGCCAGCAGCCCCAAGCCAGGATCCTACGAGCAGTACTTC
few	TRBV7-9	TRBJ2-3	NA	15	CASREGGYSTDTQYF	TGTGCCAGCAGAGAAGGGGGGTATAGCACAGATACGCAGTATTTT
NA	TRBV6-2/TRBV6-3	TRBJ1-5	TRBD1	14	CASSYPGQNQPQHF	TGTGCCAGCAGTTACCCGGGACAGAATCAGCCCCAGCATTTT
few	TRBV7-9	TRBJ2-5	NA	15	CASSVSTGFGETQYF	TGTGCCAGCAGTGTCTCAACGGGCTTCGGAGAGACCCAGTACTTC
few	TRBV9	TRBJ2-1	NA	15	CASSFNRGLGNEQFF	TGTGCCAGCAGCTTCAATCGGGGTCTAGGCAATGAGCAGTTCTTC
many	TRBV11-2	TRBJ2-1	TRBD2	15	CASSARTSGDNEQFF	TGTGCCAGCAGCGCCCGGACTAGCGGGGATAATGAGCAGTTCTTC
NA	TRBV6-2/TRBV6-3	TRBJ1-1	NA	12	CASRTDRWEAFF	TGTGCCAGCAGGACCGACAGGTGGGAAGCTTTCTTT
NA	TRBV7-6	TRBJ2-3	NA	16	CASSFSNRGGTDTQYF	TGTGCCAGCAGCTTTTCGAACCGAGGCGGCACAGATACGCAGTATTTT
few	TRBV5-1	TRBJ1-4	TRBD1	17	CASSTGTGVSTNEKLFF	TGCGCCAGCAGCACCGGGACAGGGGTTTCAACTAATGAAAAACTGTTTTTT
many	TRBV12-3/TRBV12-4	TRBJ2-1	TRBD2	15	CASSLEGLEYNEQFF	TGTGCCAGCAGTTTGGAGGGACTAGAGTACAATGAGCAGTTCTTC
NA	TRBV7-3	TRBJ2-2	TRBD1	15	CASRIWTGDTGELFF	TGTGCCAGCAGAATCTGGACAGGGGACACCGGGGAGCTGTTTTTT
NA	TRBV19	TRBJ2-2	NA	14	CAIGQGFNTGELFF	TGTGCCATAGGGCAGGGATTTAACACCGGGGAGCTGTTTTTT
NA	TRBV27	TRBJ1-1	NA	15	CASSLRDGRNTEAFF	TGTGCCAGCAGTCTCAGGGACGGAAGGAACACTGAAGCTTTCTTT
NA	TRBV4-1	TRBJ2-2	NA	18	CASSQDPWQTANTGELFF	TGCGCCAGCAGCCAAGATCCGTGGCAAACCGCGAACACCGGGGAGCTGTTTTTT